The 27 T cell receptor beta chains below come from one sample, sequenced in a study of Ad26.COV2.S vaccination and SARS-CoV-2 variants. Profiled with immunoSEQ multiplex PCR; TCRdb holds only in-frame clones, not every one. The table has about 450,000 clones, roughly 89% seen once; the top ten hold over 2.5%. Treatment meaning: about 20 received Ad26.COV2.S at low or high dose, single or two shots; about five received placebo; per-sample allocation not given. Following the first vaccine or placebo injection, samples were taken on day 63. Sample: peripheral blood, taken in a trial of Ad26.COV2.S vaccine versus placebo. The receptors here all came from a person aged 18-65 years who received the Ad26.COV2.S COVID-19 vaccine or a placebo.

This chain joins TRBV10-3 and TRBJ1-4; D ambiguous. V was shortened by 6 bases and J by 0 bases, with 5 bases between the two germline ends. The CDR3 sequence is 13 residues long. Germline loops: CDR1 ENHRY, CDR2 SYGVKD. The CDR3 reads CAISKATNEKLFF. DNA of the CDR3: TGTGCCATCAGCAAAGCAACTAATGAAAAACTGTTTTTT.

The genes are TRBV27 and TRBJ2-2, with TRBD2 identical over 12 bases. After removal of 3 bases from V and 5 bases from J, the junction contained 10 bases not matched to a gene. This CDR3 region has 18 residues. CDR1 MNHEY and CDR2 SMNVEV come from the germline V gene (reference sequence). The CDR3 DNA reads TGTGCCAGCAGTTTTATCTCAGTGACTAGCGGGAGTACCGGGGAGCTGTTTTTT. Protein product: CASSFISVTSGSTGELFF.

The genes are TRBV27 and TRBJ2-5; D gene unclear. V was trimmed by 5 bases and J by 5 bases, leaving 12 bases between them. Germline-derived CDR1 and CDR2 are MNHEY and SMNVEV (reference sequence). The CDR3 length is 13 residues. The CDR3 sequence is CASSPRRTETQYF. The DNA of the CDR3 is TGTGCCAGCAGTCCGAGGCGTACCGAGACCCAGTACTTC.

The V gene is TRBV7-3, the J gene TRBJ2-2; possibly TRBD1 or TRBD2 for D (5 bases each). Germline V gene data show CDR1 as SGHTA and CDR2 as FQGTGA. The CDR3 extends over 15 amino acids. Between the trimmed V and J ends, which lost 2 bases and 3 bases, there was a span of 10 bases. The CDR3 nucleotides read TGTGCCAGCAGCTTAGAGGGGACCCACACCGGGGAGCTGTTTTTT. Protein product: CASSLEGTHTGELFF.

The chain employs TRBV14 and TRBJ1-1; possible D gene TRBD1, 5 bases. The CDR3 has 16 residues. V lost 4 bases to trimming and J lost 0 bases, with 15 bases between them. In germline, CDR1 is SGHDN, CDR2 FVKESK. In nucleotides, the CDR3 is TGTGCCAGCAGCCTCCGCCGGGGCTTCATGAACACTGAAGCTTTCTTT. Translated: CASSLRRGFMNTEAFF.

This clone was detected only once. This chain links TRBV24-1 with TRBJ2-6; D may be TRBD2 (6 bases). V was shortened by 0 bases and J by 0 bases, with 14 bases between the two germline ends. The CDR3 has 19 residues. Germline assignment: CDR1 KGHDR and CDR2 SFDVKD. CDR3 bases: TGTGCCACCAGTGATTTGAGGGGACTTGCTCGCTCTGGGGCCAACGTCCTGACTTTC. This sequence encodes CATSDLRGLARSGANVLTF.

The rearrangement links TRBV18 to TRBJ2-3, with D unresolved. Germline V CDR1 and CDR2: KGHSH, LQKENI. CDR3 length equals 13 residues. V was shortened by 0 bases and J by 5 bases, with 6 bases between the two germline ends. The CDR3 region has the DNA TGTGCCAGCTCACCACCGGACCAAGATACGCAGTATTTT. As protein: CASSPPDQDTQYF.

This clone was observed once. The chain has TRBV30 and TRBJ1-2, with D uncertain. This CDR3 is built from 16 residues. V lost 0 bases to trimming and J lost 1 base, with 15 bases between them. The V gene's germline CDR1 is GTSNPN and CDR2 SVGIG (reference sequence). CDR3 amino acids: CAWSVQREIFNYGYTF. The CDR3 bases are TGTGCCTGGAGTGTACAGAGGGAAATATTTAACTATGGCTACACCTTC.

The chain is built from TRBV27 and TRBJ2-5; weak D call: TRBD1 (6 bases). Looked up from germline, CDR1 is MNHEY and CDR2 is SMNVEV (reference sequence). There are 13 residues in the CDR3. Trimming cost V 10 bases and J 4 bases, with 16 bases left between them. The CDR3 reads CANQKQGAETQYF. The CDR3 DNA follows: TGTGCCAACCAAAAACAGGGAGCAGAGACCCAGTACTTC.

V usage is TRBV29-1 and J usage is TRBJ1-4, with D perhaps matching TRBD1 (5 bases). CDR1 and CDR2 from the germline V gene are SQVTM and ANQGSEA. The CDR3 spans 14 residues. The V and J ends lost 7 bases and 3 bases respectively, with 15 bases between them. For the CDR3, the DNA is TGCAGCGCGTCCGGGAGGGGAGCTAATGAAAAACTGTTTTTT. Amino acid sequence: CSASGRGANEKLFF.

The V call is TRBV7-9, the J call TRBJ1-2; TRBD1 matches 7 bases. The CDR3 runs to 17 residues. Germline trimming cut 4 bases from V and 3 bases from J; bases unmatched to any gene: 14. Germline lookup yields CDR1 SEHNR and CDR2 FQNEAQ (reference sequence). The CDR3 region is CASSSLRGQVEYYGYTF. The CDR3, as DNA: TGTGCCAGCAGCTCCCTTCGAGGACAGGTTGAGTACTATGGCTACACCTTC.

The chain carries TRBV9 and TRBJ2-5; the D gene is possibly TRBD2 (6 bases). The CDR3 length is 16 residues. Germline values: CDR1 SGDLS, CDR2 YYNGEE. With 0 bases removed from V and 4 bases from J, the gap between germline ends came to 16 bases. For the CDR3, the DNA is TGTGCCAGCAGCGTAGGTCTCGGGACTGGAGGAGAGACCCAGTACTTC. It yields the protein CASSVGLGTGGETQYF.

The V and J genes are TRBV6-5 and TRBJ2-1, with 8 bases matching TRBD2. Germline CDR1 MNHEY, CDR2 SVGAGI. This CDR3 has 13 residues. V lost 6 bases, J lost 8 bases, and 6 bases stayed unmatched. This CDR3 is CASRIGLADEQFF. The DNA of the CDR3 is TGTGCCAGCAGAATCGGACTAGCCGATGAGCAGTTCTTC.

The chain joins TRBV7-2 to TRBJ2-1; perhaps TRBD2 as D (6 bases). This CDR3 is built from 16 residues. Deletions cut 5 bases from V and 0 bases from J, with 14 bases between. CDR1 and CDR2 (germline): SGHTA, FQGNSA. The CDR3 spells CASSPQRDFSYNEQFF. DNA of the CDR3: TGTGCCAGCAGCCCGCAACGGGACTTCTCCTACAATGAGCAGTTCTTC.

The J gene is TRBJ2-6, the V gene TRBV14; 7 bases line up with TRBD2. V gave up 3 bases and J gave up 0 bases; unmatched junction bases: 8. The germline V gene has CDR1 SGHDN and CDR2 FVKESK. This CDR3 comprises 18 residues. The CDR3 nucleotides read TGTGCCAGCAGCCATTCCGGGGGAGGGTACTCTGGGGCCAACGTCCTGACTTTC. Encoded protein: CASSHSGGGYSGANVLTF.

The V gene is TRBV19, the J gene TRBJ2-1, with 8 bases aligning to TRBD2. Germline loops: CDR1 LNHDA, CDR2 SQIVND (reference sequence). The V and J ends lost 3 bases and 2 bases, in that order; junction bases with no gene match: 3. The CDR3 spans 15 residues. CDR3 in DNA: TGTGCCAGTAGTATGAGTAGCGGGGCCTACAATGAGCAGTTCTTC. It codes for CASSMSSGAYNEQFF.

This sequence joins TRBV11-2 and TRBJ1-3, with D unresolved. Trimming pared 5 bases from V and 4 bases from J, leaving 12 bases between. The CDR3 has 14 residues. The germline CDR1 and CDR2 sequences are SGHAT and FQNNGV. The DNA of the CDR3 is TGTGCCAGCAGCCCAAGGGATGACGGAAACACCATATATTTT. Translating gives CASSPRDDGNTIYF. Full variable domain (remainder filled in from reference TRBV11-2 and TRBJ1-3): EAGVAQSPRYKIIEKRQSVAFWCNPISGHATLYWYQQILGQGPKLLIQFQNNGVVDDSQLPKDRFSAERLKGVDSTLKIQPAKLEDSAVYLCASSPRDDGNTIYFGEGSWLTVV.

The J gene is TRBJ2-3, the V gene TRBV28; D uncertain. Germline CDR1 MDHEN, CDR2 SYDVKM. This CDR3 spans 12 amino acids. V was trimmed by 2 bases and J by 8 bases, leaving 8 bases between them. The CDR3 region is CASSLRSGTQYF. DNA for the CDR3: TGTGCCAGCAGTTTAAGGAGTGGTACGCAGTATTTT.

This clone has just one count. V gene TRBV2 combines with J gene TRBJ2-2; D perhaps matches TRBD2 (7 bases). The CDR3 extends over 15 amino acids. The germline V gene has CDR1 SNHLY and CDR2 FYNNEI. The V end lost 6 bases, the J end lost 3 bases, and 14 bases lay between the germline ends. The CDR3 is CASRLQGGDTGELFF. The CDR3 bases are TGTGCCAGCAGATTACAGGGAGGGGACACCGGGGAGCTGTTTTTT.

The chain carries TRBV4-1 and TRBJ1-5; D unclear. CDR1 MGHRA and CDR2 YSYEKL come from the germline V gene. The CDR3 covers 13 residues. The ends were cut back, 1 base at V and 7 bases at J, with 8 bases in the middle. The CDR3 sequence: CASSQVWSQPQHF. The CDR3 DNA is TGCGCCAGCAGCCAAGTCTGGAGCCAGCCCCAGCATTTT.

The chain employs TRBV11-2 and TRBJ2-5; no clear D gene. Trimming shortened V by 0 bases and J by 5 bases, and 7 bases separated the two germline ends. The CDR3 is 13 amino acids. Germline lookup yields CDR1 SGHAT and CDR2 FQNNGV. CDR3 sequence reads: CASSLDPWETQYF. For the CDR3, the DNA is TGTGCCAGCAGCTTAGATCCCTGGGAGACCCAGTACTTC.

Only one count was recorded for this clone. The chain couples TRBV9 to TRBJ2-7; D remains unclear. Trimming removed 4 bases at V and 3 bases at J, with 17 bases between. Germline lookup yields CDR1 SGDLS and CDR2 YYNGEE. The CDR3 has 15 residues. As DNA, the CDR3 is TGTGCCAGCAGCCTACGTCCCAGCTCTCTCTACGAGCAGTACTTC. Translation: CASSLRPSSLYEQYF.

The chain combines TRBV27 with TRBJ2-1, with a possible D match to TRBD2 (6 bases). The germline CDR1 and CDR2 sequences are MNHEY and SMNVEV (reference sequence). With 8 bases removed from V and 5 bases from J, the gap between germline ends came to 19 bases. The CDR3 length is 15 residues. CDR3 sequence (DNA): TGTGCCAGCGGACTGACTAGGACCTTTCACAATGAGCAGTTCTTC. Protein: CASGLTRTFHNEQFF.

The CDR3 loop is CASSPRTGGHTEAFF. The CDR3 nucleotides are TGTGCCAGCAGCCCCAGGACAGGGGGCCACACTGAAGCTTTCTTT. The chain joins TRBV5-4 to TRBJ1-1, with 11 bases aligning to TRBD1. V trimming: 4 bases; J trimming: 3 bases; junction bases outside the gene matches: 5. Germline V CDR1 and CDR2: SGHNT, YYREEE (reference sequence). The CDR3 is 15 residues long. The full variable domain, rest sourced from reference TRBV5-4 and TRBJ1-1, is ETGVTQSPTHLIKTRGQQVTLRCSSQSGHNTVSWYQQALGQGPQFIFQYYREEENGRGNFPPRFSGLQFPNYSSELNVNALELDDSALYLCASSPRTGGHTEAFFGQGTRLTVV.

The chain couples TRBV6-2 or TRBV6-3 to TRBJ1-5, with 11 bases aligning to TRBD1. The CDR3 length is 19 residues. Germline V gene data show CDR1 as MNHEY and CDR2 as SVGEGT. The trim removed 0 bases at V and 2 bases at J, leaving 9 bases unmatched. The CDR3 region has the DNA TGTGCCAGCAGTTACTCGAAGGGACAGGGGGGCTCTGGCAATCAGCCCCAGCATTTT. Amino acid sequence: CASSYSKGQGGSGNQPQHF.

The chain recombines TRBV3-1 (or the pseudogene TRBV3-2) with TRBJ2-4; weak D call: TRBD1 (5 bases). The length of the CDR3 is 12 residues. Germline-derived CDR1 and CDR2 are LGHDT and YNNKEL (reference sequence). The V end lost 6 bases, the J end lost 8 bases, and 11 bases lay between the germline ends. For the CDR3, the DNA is TGTGCCAGCAGTACCACACAGGACATTCAGTACTTC. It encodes CASSTTQDIQYF.

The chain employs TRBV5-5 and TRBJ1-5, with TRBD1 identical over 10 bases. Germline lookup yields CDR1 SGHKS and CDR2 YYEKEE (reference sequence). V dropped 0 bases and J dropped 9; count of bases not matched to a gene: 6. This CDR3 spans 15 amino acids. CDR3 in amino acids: CASSLATGGKLPQHF. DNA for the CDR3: TGTGCCAGCAGCTTGGCGACAGGGGGCAAGCTGCCCCAGCATTTT.